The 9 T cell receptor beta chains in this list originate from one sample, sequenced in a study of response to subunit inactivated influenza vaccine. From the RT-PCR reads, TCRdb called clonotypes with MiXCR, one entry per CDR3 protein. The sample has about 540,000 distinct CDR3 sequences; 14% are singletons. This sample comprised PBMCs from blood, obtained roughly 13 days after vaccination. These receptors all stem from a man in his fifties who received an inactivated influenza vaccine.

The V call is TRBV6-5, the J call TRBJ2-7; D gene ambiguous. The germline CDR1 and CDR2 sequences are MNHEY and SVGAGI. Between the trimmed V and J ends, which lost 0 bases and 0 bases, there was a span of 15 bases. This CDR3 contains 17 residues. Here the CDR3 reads CASSYSWSTVSSYEQYF. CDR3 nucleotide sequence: TGTGCCAGCAGTTACTCGTGGAGCACAGTAAGCTCCTACGAGCAGTACTTC.

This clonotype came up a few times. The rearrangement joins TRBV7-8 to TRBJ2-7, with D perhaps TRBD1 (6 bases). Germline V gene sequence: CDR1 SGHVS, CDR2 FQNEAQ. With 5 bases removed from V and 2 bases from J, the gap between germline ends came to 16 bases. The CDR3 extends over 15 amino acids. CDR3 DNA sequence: TGTGCCAGCAGCATAACCGGGACAAAGACCTACGAGCAGTACTTC. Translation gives CASSITGTKTYEQYF.

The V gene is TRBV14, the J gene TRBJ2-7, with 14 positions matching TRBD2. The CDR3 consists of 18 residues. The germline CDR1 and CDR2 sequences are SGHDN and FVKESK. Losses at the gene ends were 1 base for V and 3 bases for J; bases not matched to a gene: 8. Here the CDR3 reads CASSQGWSTSGRGYEQYF. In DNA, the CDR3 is TGTGCCAGCAGCCAAGGATGGTCGACTAGCGGGAGGGGCTACGAGCAGTACTTC.

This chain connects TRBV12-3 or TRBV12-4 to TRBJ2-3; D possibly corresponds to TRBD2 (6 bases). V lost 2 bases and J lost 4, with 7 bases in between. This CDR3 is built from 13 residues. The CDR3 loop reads CASSLIAADTQYF. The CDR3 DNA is TGTGCCAGCAGTTTAATAGCGGCAGATACGCAGTATTTT.

The CDR3 region is CASSLPPAYEQYF. The CDR3 DNA reads as TGTGCCAGCAGTTTACCCCCTGCCTACGAGCAGTACTTC. The V and J genes are TRBV12-3 or TRBV12-4 and TRBJ2-7; D is ambiguous. This CDR3 is 13 amino acids long. V lost 2 bases, J lost 2 bases, and 7 bases lay in between.

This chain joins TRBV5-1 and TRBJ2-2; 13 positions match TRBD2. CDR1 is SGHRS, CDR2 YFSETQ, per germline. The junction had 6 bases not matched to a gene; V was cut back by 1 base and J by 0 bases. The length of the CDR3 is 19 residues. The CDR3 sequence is CASSLRGLAGFANTGELFF. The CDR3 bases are TGCGCCAGCAGCTTGAGGGGACTAGCGGGGTTTGCGAACACCGGGGAGCTGTTTTTT.

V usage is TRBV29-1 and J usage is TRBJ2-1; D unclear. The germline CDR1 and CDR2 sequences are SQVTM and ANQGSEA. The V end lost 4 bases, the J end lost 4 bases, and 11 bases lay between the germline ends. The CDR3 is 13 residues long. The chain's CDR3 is CSVGLSLYNEQFF. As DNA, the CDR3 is TGCAGCGTTGGACTCTCGCTGTACAATGAGCAGTTCTTC.

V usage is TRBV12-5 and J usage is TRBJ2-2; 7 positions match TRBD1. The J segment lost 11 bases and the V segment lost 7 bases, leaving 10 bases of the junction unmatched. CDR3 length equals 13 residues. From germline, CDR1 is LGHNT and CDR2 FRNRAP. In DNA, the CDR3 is TGTGCTAGTGCCCCCGACAGGGCCCGAGAGCTGTTTTTT. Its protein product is CASAPDRARELFF.

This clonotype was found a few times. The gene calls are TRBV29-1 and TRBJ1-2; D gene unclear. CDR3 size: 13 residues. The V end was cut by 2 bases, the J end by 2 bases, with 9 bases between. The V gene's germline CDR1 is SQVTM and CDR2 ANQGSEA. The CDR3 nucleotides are TGCAGCGTTGAAAAGGTGACAAACTATGGCTACACCTTC. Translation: CSVEKVTNYGYTF. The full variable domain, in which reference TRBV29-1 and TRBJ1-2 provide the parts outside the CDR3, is SAVISQKPSRDICQRGTSLTIQCQVDSQVTMMFWYRQQPGQSLTLIATANQGSEATYESGFVIDKFPISRPNLTFSTLTVSNMSPEDSSIYLCSVEKVTNYGYTFGSGTRLTVV.